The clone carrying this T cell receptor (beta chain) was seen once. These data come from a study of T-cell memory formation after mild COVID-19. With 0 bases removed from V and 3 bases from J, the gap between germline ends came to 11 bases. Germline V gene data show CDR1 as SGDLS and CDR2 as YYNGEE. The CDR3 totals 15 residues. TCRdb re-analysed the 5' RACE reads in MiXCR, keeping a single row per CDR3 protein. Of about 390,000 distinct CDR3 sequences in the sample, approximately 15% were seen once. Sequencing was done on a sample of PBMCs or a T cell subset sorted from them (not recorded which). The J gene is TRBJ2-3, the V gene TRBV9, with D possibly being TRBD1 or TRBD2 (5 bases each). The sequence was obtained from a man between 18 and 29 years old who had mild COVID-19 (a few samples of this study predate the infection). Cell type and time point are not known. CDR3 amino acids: CASSVGGIRTDTQYF. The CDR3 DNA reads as TGTGCCAGCAGCGTAGGGGGGATTAGAACAGATACGCAGTATTTT. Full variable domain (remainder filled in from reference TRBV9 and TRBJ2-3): DSGVTQTPKHLITATGQRVTLRCSPRSGDLSVYWYQQSLDQGLQFLIQYYNGEERAKGNILERFSAQQFPDLHSELNLSSLELGDSALYFCASSVGGIRTDTQYFGPGTRLTVL.